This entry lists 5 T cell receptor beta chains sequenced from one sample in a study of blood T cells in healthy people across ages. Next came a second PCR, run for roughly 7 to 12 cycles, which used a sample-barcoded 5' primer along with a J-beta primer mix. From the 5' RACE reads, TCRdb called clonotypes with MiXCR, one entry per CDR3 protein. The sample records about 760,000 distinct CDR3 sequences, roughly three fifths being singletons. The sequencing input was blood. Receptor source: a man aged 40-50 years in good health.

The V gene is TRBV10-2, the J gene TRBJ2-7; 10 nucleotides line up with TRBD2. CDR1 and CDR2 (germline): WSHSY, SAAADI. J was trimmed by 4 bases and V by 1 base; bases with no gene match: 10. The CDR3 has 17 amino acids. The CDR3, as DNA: TGCGCCAGCAGTGAGTTGGCTAGCGGGAGTTCTGGGTACGAGCAGTACTTC. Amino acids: CASSELASGSSGYEQYF.

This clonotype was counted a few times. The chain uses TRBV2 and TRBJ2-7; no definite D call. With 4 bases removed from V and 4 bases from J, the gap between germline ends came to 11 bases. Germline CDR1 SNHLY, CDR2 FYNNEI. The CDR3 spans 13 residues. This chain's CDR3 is CASSGSGIYEQYF. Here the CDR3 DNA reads TGTGCCAGCAGTGGGTCTGGTATTTACGAGCAGTACTTC.

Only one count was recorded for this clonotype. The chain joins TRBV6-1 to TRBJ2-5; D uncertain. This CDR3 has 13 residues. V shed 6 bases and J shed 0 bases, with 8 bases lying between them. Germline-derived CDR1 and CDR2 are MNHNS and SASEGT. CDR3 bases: TGTGCCAGCAGACGGACGCACCAAGAGACCCAGTACTTC. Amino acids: CASRRTHQETQYF.

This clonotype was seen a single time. The DNA of the CDR3 is TGCAGCGTTGAAGACGGCGACGGCCCCTACGAGCAGTACTTC. It is translated as CSVEDGDGPYEQYF. The rearrangement joins TRBV29-1 to TRBJ2-7; the D is unclear. This CDR3 is 14 amino acids long. Trimming took 0 bases from V and 2 from J, leaving 11 bases between them. The V gene's germline CDR1 is SQVTM and CDR2 ANQGSEA.

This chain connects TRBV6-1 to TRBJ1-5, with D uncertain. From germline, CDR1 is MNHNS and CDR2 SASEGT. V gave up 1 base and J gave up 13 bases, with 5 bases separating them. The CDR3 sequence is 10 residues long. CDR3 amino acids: CASSEGVQHF. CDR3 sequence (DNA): TGTGCCAGCAGTGAAGGGGTGCAGCATTTT.